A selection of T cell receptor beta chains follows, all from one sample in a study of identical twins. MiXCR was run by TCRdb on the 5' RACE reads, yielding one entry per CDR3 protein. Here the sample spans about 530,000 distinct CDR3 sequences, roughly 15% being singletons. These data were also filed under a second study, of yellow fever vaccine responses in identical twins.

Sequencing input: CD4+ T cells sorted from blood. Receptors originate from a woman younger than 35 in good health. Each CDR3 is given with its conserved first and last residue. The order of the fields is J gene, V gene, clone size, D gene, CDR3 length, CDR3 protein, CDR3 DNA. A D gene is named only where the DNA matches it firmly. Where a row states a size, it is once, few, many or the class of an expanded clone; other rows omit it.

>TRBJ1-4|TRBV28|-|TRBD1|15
CASSSPTGPDEKLFF
TGTGCCAGCAGTTCGCCGACAGGGCCTGATGAAAAACTGTTTTTT
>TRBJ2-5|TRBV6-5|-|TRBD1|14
CASSYGTGKETQYF
TGTGCCAGCAGTTATGGGACAGGGAAGGAGACCCAGTACTTC
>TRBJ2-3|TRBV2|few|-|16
CASSESWSGGIDTQYF
TGTGCCAGCAGTGAAAGTTGGAGTGGGGGTATTGATACGCAGTATTTT
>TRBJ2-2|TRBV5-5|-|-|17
CASSLTPHRSNTGELFF
TGTGCCAGCAGCTTAACCCCTCACAGGTCGAACACCGGGGAGCTGTTTTTT
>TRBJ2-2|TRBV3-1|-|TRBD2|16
CASSPRLAGVTGELFF
TGTGCCAGCAGCCCCCGACTAGCGGGGGTCACCGGGGAGCTGTTTTTT
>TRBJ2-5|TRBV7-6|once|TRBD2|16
CASSPVEVAGKETQYF
TGTGCCAGCAGCCCCGTCGAGGTAGCGGGCAAAGAGACCCAGTACTTC
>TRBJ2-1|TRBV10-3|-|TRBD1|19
CAISGGEQGRKGGYNEQFF
TGTGCCATCAGTGGAGGGGAACAGGGGCGAAAAGGGGGATACAATGAGCAGTTCTTC
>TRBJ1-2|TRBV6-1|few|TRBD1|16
CASTSPTGPTNYGYTF
TGTGCCAGCACCTCCCCGACAGGGCCGACCAACTATGGCTACACCTTC
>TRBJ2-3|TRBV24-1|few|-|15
CATSDFRAVTDTQYF
TGTGCCACCAGTGATTTCAGGGCTGTCACAGATACGCAGTATTTT
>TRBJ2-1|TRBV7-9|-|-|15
CASSFPLGDRYEQFF
TGTGCCAGCAGCTTCCCGCTAGGCGATCGCTATGAGCAGTTCTTC
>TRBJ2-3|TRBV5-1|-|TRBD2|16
CASSIPGLAGADTQYF
TGCGCCAGCAGCATTCCGGGACTAGCGGGAGCAGATACGCAGTATTTT
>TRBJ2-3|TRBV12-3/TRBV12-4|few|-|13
CASSVDSADTQYF
TGTGCCAGCAGTGTGGACAGCGCAGATACGCAGTATTTT
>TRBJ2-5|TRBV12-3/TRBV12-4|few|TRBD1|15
CASSGAGTAQETQYF
TGTGCCAGCAGCGGCGCCGGGACAGCTCAAGAGACCCAGTACTTC
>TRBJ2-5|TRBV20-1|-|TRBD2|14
CSAELAGGSGTQYF
TGCAGTGCTGAACTAGCGGGAGGCTCAGGGACCCAGTACTTC
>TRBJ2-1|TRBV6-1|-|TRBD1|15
CASSGPGQADNEQFF
TGTGCCAGCAGCGGCCCAGGACAGGCCGACAATGAGCAGTTCTTC
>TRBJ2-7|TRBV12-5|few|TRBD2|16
CASGTGTSETTYEQYF
TGTGCTAGTGGTACCGGGACTAGCGAGACTACCTACGAGCAGTACTTC
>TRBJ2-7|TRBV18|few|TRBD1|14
CASSPPGQGSEQYF
TGTGCCAGCTCACCTCCGGGACAGGGGTCCGAGCAGTACTTC
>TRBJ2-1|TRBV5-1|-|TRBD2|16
CASSFGGIAGNNEQFF
TGCGCCAGCAGCTTTGGGGGAATAGCGGGAAACAATGAGCAGTTCTTC
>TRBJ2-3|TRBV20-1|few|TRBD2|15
CSARTGTSLTDTQYF
TGCAGTGCCCGCACCGGGACTAGTTTGACAGATACGCAGTATTTT
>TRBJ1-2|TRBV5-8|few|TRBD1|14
CASHTGQGNYGYTF
TGTGCCAGCCACACCGGACAGGGAAACTATGGCTACACCTTC
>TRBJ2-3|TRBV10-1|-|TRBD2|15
CASSESGAHTDTQYF
TGCGCCAGCAGTGAAAGCGGGGCTCACACAGATACGCAGTATTTT
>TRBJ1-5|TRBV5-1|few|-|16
CASSLEPRIGNQPQHF
TGCGCCAGCAGCTTGGAACCCCGGATAGGCAATCAGCCCCAGCATTTT
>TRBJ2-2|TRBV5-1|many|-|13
CASSSLMGGELFF
TGCGCCAGCAGCTCCCTGATGGGTGGGGAGCTGTTTTTT
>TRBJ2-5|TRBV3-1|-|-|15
CASSQLGTPQETQYF
TGTGCCAGCAGCCAACTCGGGACTCCCCAAGAGACCCAGTACTTC
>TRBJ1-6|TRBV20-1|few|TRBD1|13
CSAKGAANSPLHF
TGCAGTGCCAAGGGGGCAGCTAATTCACCCCTCCACTTT
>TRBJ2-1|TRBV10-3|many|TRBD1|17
CAISPSTGKGSYNEQFF
TGTGCCATCAGTCCCTCGACAGGGAAAGGCTCCTACAATGAGCAGTTCTTC
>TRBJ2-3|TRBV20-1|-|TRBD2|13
CSAKSGVTDTQYF
TGCAGTGCAAAAAGCGGGGTCACAGATACGCAGTATTTT
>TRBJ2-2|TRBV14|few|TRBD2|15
CASSPRLAGFGELFF
TGTGCCAGCAGCCCCCGGCTAGCGGGGTTCGGGGAGCTGTTTTTT
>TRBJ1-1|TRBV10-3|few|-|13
CAISDWRGTEAFF
TGTGCCATCAGTGATTGGCGGGGCACTGAAGCTTTCTTT
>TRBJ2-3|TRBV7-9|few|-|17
CASSLGGQGWIADTQYF
TGTGCCAGCAGCTTAGGGGGTCAGGGGTGGATTGCAGATACGCAGTATTTT
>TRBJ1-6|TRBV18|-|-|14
CASSPPGQTSPLHF
TGTGCCAGCTCACCCCCGGGCCAGACTTCACCCCTCCACTTT
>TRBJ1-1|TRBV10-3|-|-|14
CAISPTETNTEAFF
TGTGCCATCAGCCCCACTGAGACGAACACTGAAGCTTTCTTT
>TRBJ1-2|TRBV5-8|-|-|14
CASSSPAGGRGYTF
TGTGCCAGCAGCTCGCCGGCGGGAGGGAGAGGCTACACCTTC
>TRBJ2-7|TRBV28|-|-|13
CASSWSSGYEQYF
TGTGCCAGCAGTTGGAGTAGCGGCTACGAGCAGTACTTC
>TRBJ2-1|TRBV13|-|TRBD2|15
CASSFSTAGGLDLFF
TGTGCCAGCAGCTTTTCGACGGCGGGGGGGCTTGATTTGTTCTTC
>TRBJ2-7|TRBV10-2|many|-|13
CASSELRTGEQYF
TGCGCCAGCAGTGAATTGCGTACGGGCGAGCAGTACTTC
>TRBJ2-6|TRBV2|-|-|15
CASKAGTSGANVLTF
TGTGCCAGCAAGGCAGGGACCTCTGGGGCCAACGTCCTGACTTTC
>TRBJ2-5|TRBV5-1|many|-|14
CASSFSRNQETQYF
TGCGCCAGCAGCTTCTCCAGGAACCAAGAGACCCAGTACTTC
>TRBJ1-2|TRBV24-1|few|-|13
CATSERGSEGYTF
TGTGCCACCAGTGAGAGAGGGAGCGAGGGCTACACCTTC
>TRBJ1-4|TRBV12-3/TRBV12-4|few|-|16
CASSLGQGRVDEKLFF
TGTGCCAGCAGTTTAGGGCAGGGAAGAGTTGATGAAAAACTGTTTTTT
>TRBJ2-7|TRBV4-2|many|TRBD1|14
CASSQPTGPYEQYF
TGTGCCAGCAGCCAGCCGACAGGGCCCTACGAGCAGTACTTC
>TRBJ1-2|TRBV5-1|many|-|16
CASSFQPVPSNYGYTF
TGCGCCAGCAGCTTCCAACCAGTTCCTTCTAACTATGGCTACACCTTC
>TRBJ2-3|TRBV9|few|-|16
CASSATGTPASDTQYF
TGTGCCAGCAGCGCGACCGGGACGCCGGCGTCAGATACGCAGTATTTT
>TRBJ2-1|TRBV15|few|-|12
CATSPGTPGQFF
TGTGCCACCAGCCCAGGGACCCCCGGGCAGTTCTTC
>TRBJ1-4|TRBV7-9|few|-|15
CASSLGGGTEQKLFF
TGTGCCAGCAGCCTGGGTGGGGGGACGGAGCAAAAACTGTTTTTT
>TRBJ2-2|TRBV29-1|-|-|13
CSAAHSNTGELFF
TGCAGCGCCGCGCACAGTAACACCGGGGAGCTGTTTTTT
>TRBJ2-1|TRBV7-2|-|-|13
CASSFDSDNEQFF
TGTGCCAGCAGCTTCGACAGCGACAATGAGCAGTTCTTC
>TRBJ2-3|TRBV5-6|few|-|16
CASSLVLRENTDTQYF
TGTGCCAGCAGCTTGGTGCTTCGGGAAAACACAGATACGCAGTATTTT
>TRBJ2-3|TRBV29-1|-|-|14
CSVLQTYSTDTQYF
TGCAGCGTGCTTCAGACTTATAGCACAGATACGCAGTATTTT
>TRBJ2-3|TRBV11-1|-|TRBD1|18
CASSLGQGPLFYTDTQYF
TGTGCCAGCAGCTTAGGACAGGGTCCCTTATTCTACACAGATACGCAGTATTTT
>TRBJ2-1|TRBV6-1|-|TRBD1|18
CASSPSRLTGPRDNEQFF
TGTGCCAGCAGTCCCTCCCGCTTGACAGGGCCACGTGACAATGAGCAGTTCTTC
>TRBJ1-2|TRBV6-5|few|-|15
CASSYSMVQGLGYTF
TGTGCCAGCAGTTACTCGATGGTGCAGGGTCTTGGCTACACCTTC
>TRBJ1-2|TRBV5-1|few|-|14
CASSLRGPMAGYTF
TGCGCCAGCAGCCTGAGGGGCCCTATGGCTGGCTACACCTTC